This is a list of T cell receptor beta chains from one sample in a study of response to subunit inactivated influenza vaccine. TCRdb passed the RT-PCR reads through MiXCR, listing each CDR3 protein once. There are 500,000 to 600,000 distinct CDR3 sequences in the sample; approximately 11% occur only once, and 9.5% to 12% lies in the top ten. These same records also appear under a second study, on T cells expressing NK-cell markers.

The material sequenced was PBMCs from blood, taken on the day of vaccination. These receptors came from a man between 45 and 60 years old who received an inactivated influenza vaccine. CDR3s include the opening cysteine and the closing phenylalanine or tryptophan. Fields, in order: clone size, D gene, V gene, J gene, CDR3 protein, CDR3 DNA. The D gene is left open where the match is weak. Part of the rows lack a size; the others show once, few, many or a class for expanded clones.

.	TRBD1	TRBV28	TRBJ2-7	CASSFWTGTGGTREQYF	TGTGCCAGCAGTTTTTGGACCGGGACAGGGGGCACGAGGGAGCAGTACTTC
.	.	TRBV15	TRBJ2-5	CATSRGRIQETQYF	TGTGCCACCAGCAGAGGGAGAATACAAGAGACCCAGTACTTC
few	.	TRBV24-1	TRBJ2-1	CATSDSRRFAYNEQFF	TGTGCCACCAGTGATTCCCGCAGGTTTGCCTACAATGAGCAGTTCTTC
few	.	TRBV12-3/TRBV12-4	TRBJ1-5	CASSHPTGNQPQHF	TGTGCCAGCAGCCACCCGACGGGAAATCAGCCCCAGCATTTT
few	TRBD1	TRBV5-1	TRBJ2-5	CASSLRTGDPETQYF	TGCGCCAGCAGCTTAAGAACAGGGGACCCAGAGACCCAGTACTTC
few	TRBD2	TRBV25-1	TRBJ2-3	CASSELISGGPTDTQYF	TGTGCCAGCAGTGAATTGATAAGCGGGGGGCCCACAGATACGCAGTATTTT
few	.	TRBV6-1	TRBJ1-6	CASSDSYRSSYNSPLHF	TGTGCCAGCAGTGATAGCTACAGGAGCTCCTATAATTCACCCCTCCACTTT
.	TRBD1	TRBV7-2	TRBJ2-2	CASSRAGGAGELFF	TGTGCCAGCAGTCGAGCAGGGGGCGCCGGGGAGCTGTTTTTT
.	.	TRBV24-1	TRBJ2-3	CATSDLRQGTQYF	TGTGCCACCAGTGATTTGCGTCAGGGTACGCAGTATTTT
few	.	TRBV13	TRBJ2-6	CASSKQRVGANVLTF	TGTGCCAGCAGCAAACAGCGAGTTGGGGCCAACGTCCTGACTTTC
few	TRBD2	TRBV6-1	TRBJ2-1	CASRETSGSWNEQFF	TGTGCCAGCAGGGAAACTAGCGGGAGTTGGAATGAGCAGTTCTTC
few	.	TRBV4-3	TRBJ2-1	CASSQVALFNEQFF	TGCGCCAGCAGCCAAGTTGCTCTCTTCAATGAGCAGTTCTTC
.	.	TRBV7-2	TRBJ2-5	CASSSTRGIETQYF	TGTGCCAGCAGCTCAACCCGGGGGATCGAGACCCAGTACTTC
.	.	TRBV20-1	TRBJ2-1	CSARAVRENYNEQFF	TGCAGTGCTAGAGCCGTCAGGGAGAACTACAATGAGCAGTTCTTC
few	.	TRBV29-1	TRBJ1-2	CSVPMTRNYGYTF	TGCAGCGTGCCAATGACGCGAAACTATGGCTACACCTTC
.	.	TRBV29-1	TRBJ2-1	CSVQDNEQFF	TGCAGCGTCCAAGACAATGAGCAGTTCTTC
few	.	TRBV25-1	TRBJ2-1	CASSDSKDTYNEQFF	TGTGCCAGCAGTGATTCGAAAGACACCTACAATGAGCAGTTCTTC
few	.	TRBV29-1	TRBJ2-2	CSVDPQGRTGELFF	TGCAGCGTAGACCCCCAGGGTCGTACCGGGGAGCTGTTTTTT
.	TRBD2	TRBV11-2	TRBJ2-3	CASSLARGLASTDTQYF	TGTGCCAGCAGCTTAGCCCGGGGACTAGCTTCCACAGATACGCAGTATTTT
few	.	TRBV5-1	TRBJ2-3	CASSGPGRNTDTQYF	TGCGCCAGCAGCGGGCCGGGACGGAACACAGATACGCAGTATTTT
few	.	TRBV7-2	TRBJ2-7	CASSHPSVTTYEQYF	TGTGCCAGCAGCCACCCCTCGGTCACCACCTACGAGCAGTACTTC
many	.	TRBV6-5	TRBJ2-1	CASSYSPRGLGYEQFF	TGTGCCAGCAGTTACTCGCCCAGGGGTCTGGGTTATGAGCAGTTCTTC
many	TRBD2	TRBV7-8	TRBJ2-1	CASNSGQRAGGGEQFF	TGTGCCAGCAACTCGGGACAAAGAGCGGGAGGCGGTGAGCAGTTCTTC
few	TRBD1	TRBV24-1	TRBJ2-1	CATSRGRDRVYNEQFF	TGTGCCACCAGTCGTGGCCGGGACAGGGTTTACAATGAGCAGTTCTTC
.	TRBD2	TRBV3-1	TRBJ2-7	CASSRLAGVEQYF	TGTGCCAGCAGCCGACTAGCGGGAGTCGAGCAGTACTTC
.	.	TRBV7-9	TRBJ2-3	CASSLQGGQLTDTQYF	TGTGCCAGCAGCTTACAGGGTGGACAATTGACAGATACGCAGTATTTT
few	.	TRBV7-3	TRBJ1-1	CASSSGSSNTEAFF	TGTGCCAGCAGCTCGGGAAGTTCGAACACTGAAGCTTTCTTT
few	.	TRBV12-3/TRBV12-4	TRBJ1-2	CASSPQTVYGYTF	TGTGCCAGCAGTCCGCAGACGGTCTATGGCTACACCTTC
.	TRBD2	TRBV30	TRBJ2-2	CAWSADRTSAGELFF	TGTGCCTGGAGCGCCGACCGGACTAGCGCGGGGGAGCTGTTTTTT
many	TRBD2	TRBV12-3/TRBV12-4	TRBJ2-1	CASKSGGSYNEQFF	TGTGCCAGCAAGAGCGGGGGCTCCTACAATGAGCAGTTCTTC
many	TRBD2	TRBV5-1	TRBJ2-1	CASSSLAGGSSYNEQFF	TGCGCCAGCAGCTCATTAGCGGGCGGGAGCTCCTACAATGAGCAGTTCTTC
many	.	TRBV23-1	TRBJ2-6	CANYSLSGANVLTF	TGCGCCAACTACAGCCTCTCTGGGGCCAACGTCCTGACTTTC
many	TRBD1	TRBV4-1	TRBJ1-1	CASSLEPGQGNTEAFF	TGCGCCAGCAGCCTAGAACCGGGACAGGGAAACACTGAAGCTTTCTTT
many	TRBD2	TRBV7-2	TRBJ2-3	CASSLMAGGLSTQYF	TGTGCCAGCAGCTTAATGGCGGGGGGGCTTAGTACGCAGTATTTT
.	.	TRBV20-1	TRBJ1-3	CSAPDGIGAGGNTIYF	TGCAGTGCTCCAGATGGGATCGGGGCGGGTGGAAACACCATATATTTT
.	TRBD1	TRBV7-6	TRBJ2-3	CASSRMGEFWDRVTDTQYF	TGTGCCAGCAGCCGCATGGGCGAGTTTTGGGACAGGGTCACAGATACGCAGTATTTT
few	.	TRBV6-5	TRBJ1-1	CASSYAANQGTVRAFF	TGTGCCAGCAGTTACGCCGCGAATCAGGGAACCGTGCGAGCTTTCTTT
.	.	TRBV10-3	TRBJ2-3	CAITPGRGTDTQYF	TGTGCCATCACTCCCGGTCGTGGCACAGATACGCAGTATTTT
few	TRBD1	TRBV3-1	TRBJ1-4	CASSQIAQGITNEKLFF	TGTGCCAGCAGCCAAATTGCACAGGGGATCACTAATGAAAAACTGTTTTTT
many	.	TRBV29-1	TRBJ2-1	CSGWIGEQFF	TGCAGCGGTTGGATTGGTGAGCAGTTCTTC
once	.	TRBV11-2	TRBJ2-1	CASSPAPADEQFF	TGTGCCAGCAGTCCAGCCCCTGCGGATGAGCAGTTCTTC
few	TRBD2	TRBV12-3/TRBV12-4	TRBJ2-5	CASSLDWGGETQYF	TGTGCCAGCAGTTTGGACTGGGGGGGGGAGACCCAGTACTTC
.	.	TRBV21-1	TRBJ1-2	CATRGGVLRDF	TGTGCCACCAGGGGAGGGGTATTAAGGGACTTC
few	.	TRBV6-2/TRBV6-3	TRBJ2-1	CASSSLPGDYNEQFF	TGTGCCAGCAGTTCCCTTCCGGGAGATTACAATGAGCAGTTCTTC
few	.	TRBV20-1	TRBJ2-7	CSARDPQGAYYEQYF	TGCAGTGCTAGAGATCCTCAGGGAGCATACTACGAGCAGTACTTC
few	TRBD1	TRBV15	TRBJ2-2	CATSRDGQGNSGELFF	TGTGCCACCAGCAGAGATGGACAGGGTAACTCCGGGGAGCTGTTTTTT
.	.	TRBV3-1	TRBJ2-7	CASSRRATYEQYF	TGTGCCAGCAGCCGCAGGGCAACCTACGAGCAGTACTTC
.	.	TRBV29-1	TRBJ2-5	CSGRTPQETQYF	TGCAGCGGTAGGACACCCCAAGAGACCCAGTACTTC
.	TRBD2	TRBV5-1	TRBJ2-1	CASSLAVGSGGYNEQFF	TGCGCCAGCAGCTTGGCGGTTGGTAGCGGGGGGTACAATGAGCAGTTCTTC
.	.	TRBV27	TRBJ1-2	CASSSDKAEHGGYGYTF	TGTGCCAGCAGTTCAGACAAGGCCGAGCATGGTGGATATGGCTACACCTTC
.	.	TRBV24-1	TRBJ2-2	CATSGSGLNTGELFF	TGTGCCACCAGTGGGTCGGGACTGAACACCGGGGAGCTGTTTTTT
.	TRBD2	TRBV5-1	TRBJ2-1	CASSFSGRNFEQFF	TGCGCCAGCAGCTTTAGCGGGCGAAACTTTGAGCAGTTCTTC
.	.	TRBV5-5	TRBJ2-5	CASSLGGDSQYF	TGTGCCAGCAGCTTGGGAGGGGATTCCCAGTACTTC